This T cell receptor beta chain was identified in a study of T-cell reconstitution after alpha-beta-depleted transplantation in children. This clonotype was detected many times. Antigen specificity is unknown. Overall study findings and caveats: The main origin of T-cell counts and diversity one year after transplant was newly produced T cells.

The CDR3 is 14 amino acids. The V gene's germline CDR1 is MNHNS and CDR2 SASEGT. V was cut by 7 bases and J by 1 base, with 13 bases left in between. Preparation of the TCRbeta library used unique molecular identifiers. TCRdb processed the PCR reads anew with MiXCR; each CDR3 protein has one entry. The table shows more than 200,000 distinct CDR3 sequences, with approximately 15% occurring only once. This material consisted of PBMCs, mostly from graft donor cells, taken 360 days after TCRalphabeta/CD19-depleted stem cell transplant. This chain links TRBV6-1 with TRBJ2-5; D perhaps matches TRBD1 (6 bases). The TCR originated in a male patient under 10 years old who had a stem cell transplant for acute lymphoblastic leukemia, so the T cells may come from the graft donor. CDR3 DNA sequence: TGTGCCAGCAATGTACAGGGCGGCCAAGAGACCCAGTACTTC. This codes for CASNVQGGQETQYF.